A single sample gave rise to the 26 T cell receptor beta chains below, sequenced in a study of T cell changes during pregnancy in multiple sclerosis. Generated by immunoSEQ multiplex PCR, the TCRdb table keeps only in-frame clones and is missing some. The sample lists about 38,000 clones, 91% seen once, with approximately 6.1% in the top ten. Here the sequenced sample was CD8+ T cells from peripheral blood mononuclear cells, taken in the second trimester of pregnancy. The receptors were gathered from a female donor with multiple sclerosis, enrolled in a pregnancy study.

This clone showed up just once. The CDR3 protein is CASSHSPGGLDNEQFF. CDR3 bases: TGTGCCAGCAGCCACTCCCCCGGTGGGCTCGACAATGAGCAGTTCTTC. The chain joins TRBV4-2 to TRBJ2-1; no firm D call. CDR3 length equals 16 residues. CDR1 and CDR2 (germline): LGHNA, YNFKEQ. Trimming removed 3 bases at V and 5 bases at J, with 17 bases between.

The chain uses TRBV28 and TRBJ1-3; 8 nucleotides align to TRBD1. Germline V CDR1 and CDR2: MDHEN, SYDVKM. V gave up 1 base and J gave up 0 bases; unmatched junction bases: 11. The CDR3 extends over 19 amino acids. This chain's CDR3 is CASSLLTGDPRPSGNTIYF. In nucleotides, the CDR3 is TGTGCCAGCAGTTTATTGACAGGGGACCCGCGGCCCTCTGGAAACACCATATATTTT.

The gene calls are TRBV7-9 and TRBJ2-7; 8 bases agree with TRBD1. V was pared by 5 bases and J by 0 bases, with 6 bases of the junction left unmatched. The CDR3 extends over 15 amino acids. CDR1 is SEHNR and CDR2 is FQNEAQ in the germline V gene (reference sequence). The CDR3 sequence: CASSQAQGASYEQYF. DNA for the CDR3: TGTGCCAGCAGCCAAGCTCAGGGGGCCTCCTACGAGCAGTACTTC. The variable domain in full, completed from reference TRBV7-9 and TRBJ2-7, reads DTGVSQNPRHKITKRGQNVTFRCDPISEHNRLYWYRQTLGQGPEFLTYFQNEAQLEKSRLLSDRFSAERPKGSFSTLEIQRTEQGDSAMYLCASSQAQGASYEQYFGPGTRLTVT.

The chain combines TRBV19 with TRBJ1-5; D is perhaps TRBD1 (5 bases). Germline values: CDR1 LNHDA, CDR2 SQIVND (reference sequence). The CDR3 is made up of 14 amino acids. Trimming stripped 3 bases from V and 4 bases from J, with 10 bases between. CDR3 in DNA: TGTGCCAGTAGTATCACAGGCCAGAATCAGCCCCAGCATTTT. As protein: CASSITGQNQPQHF.

The chain has TRBV30 and TRBJ1-1; weak D call: TRBD1 (5 bases). The CDR3 extends over 11 amino acids. The V and J ends lost 5 bases and 7 bases respectively, with 11 bases between them. Germline lookup yields CDR1 GTSNPN and CDR2 SVGIG (reference sequence). As DNA, the CDR3 is TGTGCCTGGGACGGGGGGGGTGAAGCTTTCTTT. It encodes CAWDGGGEAFF.

V is TRBV5-4 and J is TRBJ2-1; TRBD2 matches 14 bases. CDR1 is SGHNT, CDR2 YYREEE, per germline (reference sequence). V trimming: 4 bases; J trimming: 8 bases; junction bases outside the gene matches: 11. The CDR3 has 17 residues. The CDR3 DNA sequence: TGTGCCAGCAGCACGACTAGCGGGAGGGCCTTGGCGGATGAGCAGTTCTTC. It translates to CASSTTSGRALADEQFF.

This chain uses TRBV6-6 with TRBJ2-2, with D perhaps TRBD2 (6 bases). Per germline, CDR1 MNHNY and CDR2 SVGAGI (reference sequence). The V end lost 6 bases, the J end lost 10 bases, and 24 bases lay between the germline ends. The CDR3 extends over 16 amino acids. For the CDR3, the DNA is TGTGCCAGCAGCCTAAACTTACTAGTGCCGGGGGAGGAGCTGTTTTTT. Its translation is CASSLNLLVPGEELFF.

This sequence joins TRBV5-1 and TRBJ2-2; maybe TRBD2 (5 bases). There are 15 residues in the CDR3. V lost 4 bases, J lost 6 bases, and 16 bases lay in between. Germline CDR1 reads SGHRS; CDR2 reads YFSETQ. This CDR3 is CASSHADPEAGELFF. CDR3 sequence (DNA): TGCGCCAGCAGCCATGCGGACCCGGAGGCCGGGGAGCTGTTTTTT.

The V call is TRBV27, the J call TRBJ2-2; TRBD1 matches 7 bases. Germline V lookup: CDR1 MNHEY, CDR2 SMNVEV (reference sequence). With V trimmed by 4 bases and J by 8 bases, 13 bases remained unmatched. CDR3 length: 16 amino acids. The CDR3 region has the DNA TGTGCCAGCAGTTCCGTTATCGACAGGGCTGGGGGGGAGCTGTTTTTT. It encodes CASSSVIDRAGGELFF.

V is TRBV5-5 and J is TRBJ1-1; D uncertain. CDR1 SGHKS and CDR2 YYEKEE come from the germline V gene (reference sequence). The CDR3 has 14 residues. The ends were cut back, 2 bases at V and 0 bases at J, with 8 bases in the middle. The DNA of the CDR3 is TGTGCCAGCAGCTTCGCGGAGATGAACACTGAAGCTTTCTTT. Protein sequence: CASSFAEMNTEAFF.

The rearrangement joins TRBV27 to TRBJ2-7; perhaps TRBD2 as D (6 bases). The germline V and J ends were trimmed by 4 bases and 4 bases, with 29 bases remaining between them. Germline V gene data show CDR1 as MNHEY and CDR2 as SMNVEV (reference sequence). The CDR3 has 19 residues. The CDR3 spells CASSSTVRDFPSREYEQYF. The DNA for the CDR3 is TGTGCCAGCAGTTCAACCGTCCGGGACTTCCCGTCCCGAGAATACGAGCAGTACTTC.

The genes are TRBV27 and TRBJ2-1; 9 bases line up with TRBD2. CDR1 and CDR2 from the germline V gene are MNHEY and SMNVEV (reference sequence). The J segment lost 12 bases and the V segment lost 3 bases, leaving 9 bases of the junction unmatched. This CDR3 is built from 14 residues. Here the CDR3 DNA reads TGTGCCAGCAGTTTCGCTAGCGGGGCCCTAGGGCAGTTCTTC. This codes for CASSFASGALGQFF.

The gene calls are TRBV7-9 and TRBJ2-7, with D maybe TRBD1 (6 bases). The germline V and J ends were trimmed by 4 bases and 0 bases, with 13 bases remaining between them. There are 15 residues in the CDR3. CDR1 is SEHNR, CDR2 FQNEAQ, per germline (reference sequence). CDR3 loop: CASSSDRTASYEQYF. CDR3 coding DNA: TGTGCCAGCAGCTCCGATCGGACAGCCTCCTACGAGCAGTACTTC.

About this clone: Other DNA sequences in the same sample also yield this CDR3. The chain uses TRBV19 and TRBJ1-1, with D possibly TRBD1 on 5 matching bases. This CDR3 region has 13 residues. Germline V CDR1 and CDR2: LNHDA, SQIVND (reference sequence). Deletions cut 7 bases from V and 2 bases from J, with 11 bases between. The CDR3 DNA sequence: TGTGCCAGTAATCCAGGGCTAAACACTGAAGCTTTCTTT. It encodes CASNPGLNTEAFF.

The V call is TRBV6-4, the J call TRBJ2-3; D perhaps matches TRBD2 (7 bases). Germline CDR1 MRHNA, CDR2 SNTAGT. This CDR3 comprises 15 residues. With 3 bases removed from V and 3 bases from J, the gap between germline ends came to 13 bases. The CDR3 sequence is CASSERGGATDTQYF. In DNA, the CDR3 is TGTGCCAGCAGTGAACGAGGGGGGGCGACAGATACGCAGTATTTT.

The chain recombines TRBV4-3 with TRBJ1-6; 7 bases agree with TRBD1. Trimming removed 0 bases from V and 2 bases from J; junction bases left unmatched: 7. Germline assignment: CDR1 LGHNA and CDR2 YSLEER. This CDR3 has 18 amino acids. The CDR3 spells CASSQDSTGVPYNSPLHF. DNA for the CDR3: TGCGCCAGCAGCCAAGATAGTACAGGGGTACCCTATAATTCACCCCTCCACTTT.

The chain employs TRBV7-8 and TRBJ1-1, with D perhaps matching TRBD1 (6 bases). The germline V gene has CDR1 SGHVS and CDR2 FQNEAQ. The CDR3 sequence is 17 residues long. Trimming removed 1 base at V and 1 base at J, with 16 bases between. The CDR3 loop reads CASSLESTGSGNTEAFF. CDR3 in DNA: TGTGCCAGCAGCTTAGAGAGTACAGGGTCAGGGAACACTGAAGCTTTCTTT. Complete variable domain (other parts from reference TRBV7-8 and TRBJ1-1): GAGVSQSPRYKVAKRGQDVALRCDPISGHVSLFWYQQALGQGPEFLTYFQNEAQLDKSGLPSDRFFAERPEGSVSTLKIQRTQQEDSAVYLCASSLESTGSGNTEAFFGQGTRLTVV.

Only one count was recorded for this clone. The V and J genes are TRBV2 and TRBJ2-1, with 11 nucleotides matching TRBD2. The CDR3 runs 16 residues. Trimming at V came to 4 bases and at J to 9 bases, leaving 11 bases not matched to a gene. Germline V gene data show CDR1 as SNHLY and CDR2 as FYNNEI. CDR3 nucleotides: TGTGCCAGCAGTGCCCCGAGTAGCGGGAGGGCCGTTGAGCAGTTCTTC. This sequence encodes CASSAPSSGRAVEQFF.

By sample fraction, this clone is medium-sized (0.01 to 0.1%). The V call is TRBV11-3, the J call TRBJ2-3; 10 bases match TRBD2. From germline, CDR1 is SGHNT and CDR2 YENEEA. Trimming at V came to 3 bases and at J to 2 bases, leaving 5 bases not matched to a gene. CDR3 length: 16 residues. The CDR3 spells CASSLLAGDYTDTQYF. CDR3 in DNA: TGTGCCAGCAGCTTGCTAGCGGGGGACTACACAGATACGCAGTATTTT. Full variable domain (missing parts from reference TRBV11-3 and TRBJ2-3): EAGVVQSPRYKIIEKKQPVAFWCNPISGHNTLYWYLQNLGQGPELLIRYENEEAVDDSQLPKDRFSAERLKGVDSTLKIQPAELGDSAVYLCASSLLAGDYTDTQYFGPGTRLTVL.

This clone was observed once. The chain combines TRBV4-1 with TRBJ1-3, with 7 bases that match TRBD1. Germline V gene data show CDR1 as MGHRA and CDR2 as YSYEKL. The CDR3 has 15 residues. V shed 2 bases and J 4 bases; nucleotides not matched to a gene: 5. CDR3 amino acids: CASSQKTGQGNTIYF. The CDR3 DNA is TGCGCCAGCAGCCAAAAAACGGGACAGGGAAACACCATATATTTT.

This chain links TRBV19 with TRBJ2-3; D uncertain. The V gene lost 2 bases and the J gene lost 4 bases, with 13 bases spanning the gap. There are 15 residues in the CDR3. Looked up from germline, CDR1 is LNHDA and CDR2 is SQIVND (reference sequence). The CDR3 reads CASSIRSATADTQYF. The CDR3 bases are TGTGCCAGTAGTATACGAAGCGCCACGGCAGATACGCAGTATTTT.

The chain employs TRBV5-4 and TRBJ1-2, with TRBD1 matching 9 bases. CDR1 SGHNT and CDR2 YYREEE come from the germline V gene (reference sequence). After removal of 0 bases from V and 3 bases from J, the junction contained 3 bases not matched to a gene. This CDR3 region has 15 residues. CDR3 sequence reads: CASSLGTGGHYGYTF. The DNA of the CDR3 is TGTGCCAGCAGCTTGGGAACAGGGGGCCACTATGGCTACACCTTC.

The CDR3 sequence is CASSLDYPSQYF. CDR3 bases: TGTGCCAGCAGCTTAGATTATCCTTCCCAGTACTTC. The chain uses TRBV7-2 and TRBJ2-5, with unresolved D. The CDR3 has 12 amino acids. The V end lost 1 base, the J end lost 9 bases, and 9 bases lay between the germline ends. CDR1 and CDR2 (germline): SGHTA, FQGNSA.

The CDR3 coding sequence is TGCGCCAGCACCTTGGCGGGAGAGATGTACAATGAGCAGTTCTTC. Translation gives CASTLAGEMYNEQFF. The genes are TRBV4-1 and TRBJ2-1; TRBD2 matches at 7 bases. With V trimmed by 7 bases and J by 4 bases, 10 bases remained unmatched. The CDR3 has 15 residues. Germline V CDR1 and CDR2: MGHRA, YSYEKL.

By share, this clone ranks as medium-sized (0.01 to 0.1%). Other DNA sequences in the same sample also yield this CDR3. In nucleotides, the CDR3 is TGTGCCAGCAGTTTGAGGTCCCGGGGGAACACTGAAGCTTTCTTT. As protein: CASSLRSRGNTEAFF. This chain connects TRBV27 to TRBJ1-1; D remains ambiguous. This CDR3 comprises 15 residues. Germline V lookup: CDR1 MNHEY, CDR2 SMNVEV (reference sequence). The V end was cut by 3 bases, the J end by 1 base, with 12 bases between.

This clone was picked up one time. The chain combines TRBV7-9 with TRBJ1-1, with D perhaps TRBD1 (5 bases). Germline V lookup: CDR1 SEHNR, CDR2 FQNEAQ (reference sequence). The CDR3 has 13 amino acids. V lost 1 base and J lost 5, with 8 bases in between. The CDR3 reads CASSLDPGTEAFF. The CDR3 DNA follows: TGTGCCAGCAGCTTAGACCCAGGGACTGAAGCTTTCTTT. The whole variable domain, remainder taken from reference TRBV7-9 and TRBJ1-1, is DTGVSQNPRHKITKRGQNVTFRCDPISEHNRLYWYRQTLGQGPEFLTYFQNEAQLEKSRLLSDRFSAERPKGSFSTLEIQRTEQGDSAMYLCASSLDPGTEAFFGQGTRLTVV.